The 32 T cell receptor beta chains below all came from one sample that was sequenced in a study of spatial heterogeneity in lung cancer. Described time point: sample taken at primary tumor resection. Researchers sequenced whole RNA taken from tumor, nontumor lung or frozen PBMC without sorting. TCRdb processed the 5' RACE reads anew with MiXCR; each CDR3 protein has one entry. The sample holds approximately 40,000 distinct CDR3 sequences, 6.5% to 8.5% seen once. The sample consisted of PBMCs, taken at surgery. The receptor set was obtained from a male donor with early-stage non-small cell lung cancer.

This clonotype turned up a few times. This chain's CDR3 is CASSFSGEDYEQYV. As DNA, the CDR3 is TGTGCCAGCAGTTTCTCAGGGGAGGACTACGAGCAGTACGTC. J is TRBJ2-7 and V is TRBV6-5, with D perhaps TRBD1 or TRBD2 (6 bases each). The CDR3 sequence is 14 residues long. V dropped 4 bases and J dropped 3 bases, with 13 bases sitting between them. Germline CDR1 MNHEY, CDR2 SVGAGI.

At least ten counts were recorded for this clonotype. The chain recombines TRBV9 with TRBJ1-1; D ambiguous. Trimming removed 1 base from V and 4 bases from J, with 5 bases in between. CDR3 length equals 12 residues. Germline CDR1 SGDLS, CDR2 YYNGEE. CDR3 sequence reads: CASSVSGTEAFF. The CDR3 nucleotides read TGTGCCAGCAGCGTATCGGGCACTGAAGCTTTCTTT.

This clonotype was recorded at least ten times. This chain connects TRBV7-2 to TRBJ2-1, with TRBD2 identical over 15 bases. Germline V gene sequence: CDR1 SGHTA, CDR2 FQGNSA. The CDR3 extends over 16 amino acids. The junction had 8 bases not matched to a gene; V was cut back by 5 bases and J by 9 bases. The CDR3 here is CASSPTGLAGGGEQFF. In DNA, the CDR3 is TGTGCCAGCAGCCCCACGGGACTAGCGGGGGGAGGTGAGCAGTTCTTC.

This clonotype was observed at least ten times. The gene calls are TRBV3-1 and TRBJ2-5, with D perhaps matching TRBD2 (5 bases). The CDR3 is 13 amino acids. Germline V gives CDR1 LGHDT, CDR2 YNNKEL (reference sequence). V was shortened by 10 bases and J by 1 base, with 13 bases between the two germline ends. The CDR3 DNA is TGTGCCACCCTTGGGCGGGTCCAAGAGACCCAGTACTTC. It encodes CATLGRVQETQYF.

This clonotype was counted at least ten times. This chain links TRBV10-3 with TRBJ2-1; D possibly matches TRBD1 or TRBD2 (5 bases each). There are 15 residues in the CDR3. The V and J ends lost 3 bases and 8 bases respectively, with 17 bases between them. Germline V lookup: CDR1 ENHRY, CDR2 SYGVKD. The CDR3 spells CAISEGQGVNYEQFF. For the CDR3, the DNA is TGTGCCATCAGTGAAGGGCAGGGAGTCAATTATGAGCAGTTCTTC.

This clonotype was observed a few times. V gene TRBV5-1 combines with J gene TRBJ2-7; a possible D gene is TRBD1 (5 bases). The CDR3 is 16 amino acids. Germline loops: CDR1 SGHRS, CDR2 YFSETQ. V was trimmed by 0 bases and J by 3 bases, leaving 16 bases between them. The CDR3 is CASSLGVGAGRYEQYF. DNA of the CDR3: TGCGCCAGCAGCTTGGGGGTTGGGGCCGGGCGCTACGAGCAGTACTTC. The full variable domain, completed using reference TRBV5-1 and TRBJ2-7, is KAGVTQTPRYLIKTRGQQVTLSCSPISGHRSVSWYQQTPGQGLQFLFEYFSETQRNKGNFPGRFSGRQFSNSRSEMNVSTLELGDSALYLCASSLGVGAGRYEQYFGPGTRLTVT.

This clonotype has a count of ten or more. The chain is built from TRBV10-3 and TRBJ1-1; D unresolved. The V gene lost 6 bases and the J gene lost 3 bases, with 17 bases spanning the gap. Germline CDR1 is ENHRY and CDR2 is SYGVKD. The CDR3 runs 15 residues. The CDR3 spells CAIRPRGLRDTEAFF. The CDR3 nucleotides are TGTGCCATCAGGCCCCGAGGCCTGAGAGACACTGAAGCTTTCTTT.

This clonotype was counted many times. The J gene is TRBJ2-1, the V gene TRBV6-2 or TRBV6-3; no clear D gene. The CDR3 has 12 residues. Trimming shortened V by 7 bases and J by 8 bases, and 12 bases separated the two germline ends. CDR1 MNHEY and CDR2 SVGEGT come from the germline V gene. CDR3 region: CASTFGMDEQFF. The CDR3 DNA reads as TGTGCCAGCACCTTCGGTATGGATGAGCAGTTCTTC.

As concerns this clonotype: A much larger clone differs from this one at a single base, so this may be a read error. The rearrangement joins TRBV29-1 to TRBJ2-2; D is possibly TRBD2 (5 bases). Germline V gene lookup returns CDR1 SQVTM and CDR2 ANQGSEA. V lost 2 bases and J lost 0, with 10 bases in between. The CDR3 spans 15 residues. CDR3 sequence (DNA): TGCAGCGTTGAAAGGCTAGCCTCGAACACCGGGGAGCTGTTTTTT. It translates to CSVERLASNTGELFF.

The chain combines TRBV29-1 with TRBJ2-7; D may be TRBD1 (7 bases). The CDR3 extends over 13 amino acids. Germline-derived CDR1 and CDR2 are SQVTM and ANQGSEA. Deletions cut 7 bases from V and 6 bases from J, with 19 bases between. CDR3 DNA: TGCAGCGCCATGCGGGACAGAGGCTCCGAGCAGTACGTC. Amino acids: CSAMRDRGSEQYV.

DNA of the CDR3: TGTGCCAGCAGCGTAGGTAGACAGACTAACACTGAAGCTTTCTTT. Protein sequence: CASSVGRQTNTEAFF. The J gene is TRBJ1-1, the V gene TRBV9, with D maybe TRBD1 (5 bases). CDR3 size: 15 residues. The V and J ends lost 0 bases and 2 bases respectively, with 11 bases between them. Germline CDR1 reads SGDLS; CDR2 reads YYNGEE.

This clonotype has a count of ten or more. This rearrangement joins TRBV24-1 to TRBJ2-5; no firm D call. The germline V gene encodes CDR1 KGHDR and CDR2 SFDVKD. The V end was cut by 5 bases, the J end by 5 bases, with 8 bases between. The CDR3 covers 12 residues. CDR3 sequence: CATSAGRETQYF. Here the CDR3 DNA reads TGTGCCACCAGTGCCGGTAGGGAGACCCAGTACTTC.

This clonotype was detected many times. V gene TRBV5-6 combines with J gene TRBJ1-1; D is ambiguous. The V end lost 7 bases, the J end lost 0 bases, and 16 bases lay between the germline ends. Germline-derived CDR1 and CDR2 are SGHDT and YYEEEE. CDR3 length: 15 amino acids. The CDR3 nucleotides are TGTGCCAGCGCCCCTCTCCGGGGTCTGAACACTGAAGCTTTCTTT. The encoded protein is CASAPLRGLNTEAFF.

This clonotype was counted many times. The V gene is TRBV7-9, the J gene TRBJ2-7; D possibly uses TRBD1 or TRBD2 (5 bases each). Trimming left V 5 bases short and J 3 bases short, with 8 bases between. The length of the CDR3 is 12 residues. Germline lookup yields CDR1 SEHNR and CDR2 FQNEAQ (reference sequence). In DNA, the CDR3 is TGTGCCAGCAGCCGGGACCACTACGAGCAGTACTTC. As protein: CASSRDHYEQYF.

This clonotype has a count of ten or more. J is TRBJ1-1 and V is TRBV20-1; D gene ambiguous. This CDR3 has 14 residues. Trimming took off 5 bases at V and 1 base at J, with 14 bases between the two ends. The germline V gene encodes CDR1 DFQATT and CDR2 SNEGSKA (reference sequence). CDR3 region: CSAFLRRGNTEAFF. The CDR3, as DNA: TGCAGTGCTTTTTTGAGGCGAGGGAACACTGAAGCTTTCTTT.

This clonotype was recorded at least ten times. This chain joins TRBV7-3 and TRBJ2-3, with a tentative D call TRBD1 (6 bases). V was cut by 2 bases and J by 2 bases, with 8 bases left in between. Germline assignment: CDR1 SGHTA and CDR2 FQGTGA. The length of the CDR3 is 14 residues. This chain's CDR3 is CASSLDRYTDTQYF. In nucleotides, the CDR3 is TGTGCCAGCAGCTTAGACAGGTACACAGATACGCAGTATTTT. Based on the CDR3 plus reference TRBV7-3 and TRBJ2-3, the full variable domain is GAGVSQTPSNKVTEKGKYVELRCDPISGHTALYWYRQSLGQGPEFLIYFQGTGAADDSGLPNDRFFAVRPEGSVSTLKIQRTERGDSAVYLCASSLDRYTDTQYFGPGTRLTVL.

This clonotype was found many times. The rearrangement uses TRBV3-1 and TRBJ2-3; 9 bases align to TRBD2. Germline assignment: CDR1 LGHDT and CDR2 YNNKEL (reference sequence). V was clipped by 0 bases and J by 6 bases; unmatched bases: 7. This CDR3 has 16 amino acids. CDR3 coding DNA: TGTGCCAGCAGCCAAGAGGCGGGAGGGTTTGCGGATACGCAGTATTTT. Translating it yields CASSQEAGGFADTQYF.

This clonotype came up many times. The chain recombines TRBV10-1 with TRBJ2-7, with 8 bases that match TRBD2. There are 13 residues in the CDR3. In germline, CDR1 is WNHNN, CDR2 SYGVQD (reference sequence). The J segment lost 0 bases and the V segment lost 6 bases, leaving 1 base of the junction unmatched. The CDR3 protein is CASSGRVSYEQYV. The CDR3, as DNA: TGCGCCAGCAGCGGGAGGGTCTCCTACGAGCAGTACGTC.

This clonotype was recorded many times. The gene calls are TRBV6-2 or TRBV6-3 and TRBJ2-3; no definite D call. The V gene lost 6 bases and the J gene lost 0 bases, with 7 bases spanning the gap. There are 13 residues in the CDR3. Germline V gene lookup returns CDR1 MNHEY and CDR2 SVGEGT. CDR3 nucleotides: TGTGCCAGCAGGGTCGGGAGCACAGATACGCAGTATTTT. It translates to CASRVGSTDTQYF.

This clonotype was picked up many times. The chain uses TRBV10-3 and TRBJ2-7; tentative D call: TRBD2 (5 bases). Germline loops: CDR1 ENHRY, CDR2 SYGVKD. CDR3 length: 16 amino acids. V was cut by 0 bases and J by 0 bases, with 12 bases left in between. CDR3 region: CAISESASGSSYEQYF. DNA for the CDR3: TGTGCCATCAGTGAGTCGGCCTCTGGGAGCTCCTACGAGCAGTACTTC.

This clonotype has at least ten counts. This rearrangement joins TRBV6-2 or TRBV6-3 to TRBJ2-6; D unclear. With 6 bases removed from V and 0 bases from J, the gap between germline ends came to 3 bases. The CDR3 has 13 residues. CDR1 is MNHEY and CDR2 is SVGEGT in the germline V gene. In DNA, the CDR3 is TGTGCCAGCAGCCTCTCTGGGGCCAACGTCCTGACTTTC. Protein product: CASSLSGANVLTF.

This clonotype came up many times. The chain uses TRBV20-1 and TRBJ2-7; perhaps TRBD2 as D (5 bases). Per the germline V gene, CDR1 is DFQATT and CDR2 is SNEGSKA (reference sequence). Trimming cost V 4 bases and J 7 bases, with 17 bases left between them. CDR3 length equals 13 residues. The CDR3 protein is CSATPLGPGEQYF. The CDR3 nucleotides read TGCAGTGCTACCCCTTTAGGTCCGGGAGAGCAGTACTTC.

In this sample, this clonotype turned up many times. This rearrangement joins TRBV19 to TRBJ1-1; the D gene is possibly TRBD1 (5 bases). V shed 4 bases and J shed 3 bases, with 9 bases lying between them. CDR3 length: 13 amino acids. Germline V CDR1 and CDR2: LNHDA, SQIVND (reference sequence). The CDR3 nucleotides are TGTGCCAGTAGTACCGCGGGACACACTGAAGCTTTCTTT. This encodes CASSTAGHTEAFF.

The gene calls are TRBV7-8 and TRBJ1-6; 7 bases are shared with TRBD1. Germline V CDR1 and CDR2: SGHVS, FQNEAQ. This CDR3 has 15 amino acids. Trimming at V came to 5 bases and at J to 4 bases, leaving 5 bases not matched to a gene. CDR3 protein: CASSGGDSYNSPLHF. As DNA, the CDR3 is TGTGCCAGCAGCGGGGGGGACAGTTATAATTCACCCCTCCACTTT.

A note on this clonotype: Given a much more abundant clone one base away, this may be a read error. V is TRBV7-9 and J is TRBJ2-7; 7 nucleotides align to TRBD1. The CDR3 has 13 amino acids. Germline loops: CDR1 SEHNR, CDR2 FQNEAQ (reference sequence). The CDR3 bases are TGTGTCAGCAGCCCGGGACAGTACTACGAGCAGTACGTC. Protein product: CVSSPGQYYEQYV.

This clonotype occurred many times. This rearrangement joins TRBV12-3 or TRBV12-4 to TRBJ2-5; 7 nucleotides agree with TRBD1. V gave up 3 bases and J gave up 4 bases; unmatched junction bases: 17. The CDR3 loop spans 18 amino acids. CDR3 region: CASSLSRGQVDLRETQYF. The CDR3 region has the DNA TGTGCCAGCAGTTTGTCCCGCGGACAGGTGGACCTACGAGAGACCCAGTACTTC.

The CDR3 DNA follows: TGTGCCAGCAGCCCAGGAGGAGCACCTTACGAGCAGTACGTC. This encodes CASSPGGAPYEQYV. This chain joins TRBV6-2 or TRBV6-3 and TRBJ2-7, with a possible D match to TRBD2 (5 bases). The CDR3 has 14 residues. Germline CDR1 MNHEY, CDR2 SVGEGT. Trimming left V 6 bases short and J 4 bases short, with 16 bases between.

This clonotype was seen many times. The rearrangement joins TRBV6-2 or TRBV6-3 to TRBJ2-7; D not certain. Germline values: CDR1 MNHEY, CDR2 SVGEGT. Trimming pared 5 bases from V and 1 base from J, leaving 6 bases between. The CDR3 consists of 12 residues. As DNA, the CDR3 is TGTGCCAGCAGTAAAGGGTCCTACGAGCAGTACGTC. This sequence encodes CASSKGSYEQYV.

This clonotype appeared many times. This chain's CDR3 is CASSLASGAGKLYNEQFF. The DNA for the CDR3 is TGTGCCAGCAGCTTAGCGTCCGGGGCAGGAAAACTTTACAATGAGCAGTTCTTC. The chain recombines TRBV7-8 with TRBJ2-1, with D possibly called TRBD1 or TRBD2 (5 bases each). The V gene lost 0 bases and the J gene lost 4 bases, with 19 bases spanning the gap. Germline lookup yields CDR1 SGHVS and CDR2 FQNEAQ. This CDR3 contains 18 residues.

In this sample, this clonotype turned up a few times. This chain connects TRBV11-2 to TRBJ1-1; D might be TRBD1 (6 bases). Germline V CDR1 and CDR2: SGHAT, FQNNGV. The CDR3 has 18 residues. V was shortened by 4 bases and J by 0 bases, with 21 bases between the two germline ends. CDR3 nucleotide sequence: TGTGCCAGCAGCTCCCGGACCCAGGGGCGACAATTGAACACTGAAGCTTTCTTT. It yields the protein CASSSRTQGRQLNTEAFF.

This clonotype was seen more than once but under ten times. DNA for the CDR3: TGTGCCAGCAGCATCACTAGCCTGAACACCGGGGAGCTGTTTTTT. It translates to CASSITSLNTGELFF. The rearrangement joins TRBV7-9 to TRBJ2-2; D might be TRBD2 (6 bases). V lost 5 bases and J lost 1, with 11 bases in between. Germline CDR1 is SEHNR and CDR2 is FQNEAQ (reference sequence). The CDR3 is 15 amino acids.

This clonotype occurred many times. V usage is TRBV4-1 and J usage is TRBJ2-3; unclear D gene. V was clipped by 4 bases and J by 0 bases, with 14 bases between them. CDR3 length equals 16 residues. Germline V lookup: CDR1 MGHRA, CDR2 YSYEKL. Here the CDR3 reads CASSPKVTASTDTQYF. CDR3 bases: TGCGCCAGCAGCCCTAAGGTGACCGCTAGCACAGATACGCAGTATTTT.